This T cell receptor (beta chain) originates from a study of OX40 agonist ivuxolimab in advanced cancers. Study background: An agonistic anti-OX40 (CD134) antibody, ivuxolimab, was used to treat the patients. Dose-escalation cases comprised hepatocellular carcinoma, melanoma, renal cell or head and neck cancer.

Study-wide points: CD4+ and CD8+ blood T cells expanded clonally by week 6 at 0.1 to 3.0 mg/kg.

Data came from immunoSEQ multiplex PCR; TCRdb stores just in-frame clones and leaves some out. There are some 37,000 clones in the sample; around 89% occur only once, and 4% lies in the top ten. Germline V gene data show CDR1 as MNHEY and CDR2 as SMNVEV (reference sequence). Trimming removed 4 bases at V and 1 base at J, with 8 bases between. The CDR3 covers 13 residues. This clone occurred once. Its antigen remains unknown. Specimen: CD4+ or CD8+ T cells sorted from blood, collected in a trial of the OX40 agonist ivuxolimab. The chain carries TRBV27 and TRBJ2-7; no reliable D call. The clonotype was recovered from an adult with an advanced solid tumor such as melanoma, head and neck, liver or kidney cancer. The CDR3 spells CASSSGVSYEQYF. CDR3 nucleotide sequence: TGTGCCAGCAGTTCTGGGGTTTCCTACGAGCAGTACTTC.